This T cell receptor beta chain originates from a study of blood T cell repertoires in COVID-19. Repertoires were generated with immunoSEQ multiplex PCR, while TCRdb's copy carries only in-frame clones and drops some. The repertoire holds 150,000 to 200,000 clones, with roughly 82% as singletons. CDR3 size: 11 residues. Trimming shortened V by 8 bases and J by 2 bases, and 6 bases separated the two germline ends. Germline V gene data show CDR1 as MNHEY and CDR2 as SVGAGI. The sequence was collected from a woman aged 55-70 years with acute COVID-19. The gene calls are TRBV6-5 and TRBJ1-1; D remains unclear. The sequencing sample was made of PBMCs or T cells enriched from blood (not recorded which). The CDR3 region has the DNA TGTGCCAGCTCCATCAACACTGAAGCTTTCTTT. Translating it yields CASSINTEAFF.